A selection of T cell receptor beta chains follows, all from one sample in a study of response to subunit inactivated influenza vaccine. Via MiXCR, TCRdb re-called the RT-PCR reads, giving one row per CDR3 protein. Among about 540,000 distinct CDR3 sequences, 20% to 25% were seen once, and the ten largest hold 2.5% to 3%. Another study also made use of these data, one on T cells expressing NK-cell markers.

Sequenced here: CD4+ T cells sorted from PBMCs, sampled less than 13 days after vaccination. Every receptor here comes from a man aged 45-65 years who received an inactivated influenza vaccine. Each CDR3 is given with its conserved first and last residue. Each record gives: D gene, J gene, V gene, clone size, CDR3 DNA, CDR3 protein. A D gene is named only where the DNA matches it firmly. Clone size, where shown, is once, few, many, or a class for clones that have expanded.

-	TRBJ1-5	TRBV20-1	few	TGCAGTGCTAGAGCCCAGAGGGTATATAGCAATCAGCCCCAGCATTTT	CSARAQRVYSNQPQHF
-	TRBJ2-4	TRBV6-2/TRBV6-3	few	TGTGCCAGCAGTTCGTACGGACTGCTAGCCAAAAACATTCAGTACTTC	CASSSYGLLAKNIQYF
-	TRBJ2-7	TRBV3-1	many	TGTGCCAGCAGTCACGGACTGACCTCCTACGAGCAGTACTTC	CASSHGLTSYEQYF
-	TRBJ1-4	TRBV5-5	many	TGTGCCAGCAGCACCCCAACTAATGAAAAACTGTTTTTT	CASSTPTNEKLFF
-	TRBJ1-5	TRBV20-1	-	TGCAGTGCTAGTTCCAGGGGTGATCAGCCCCAGCATTTT	CSASSRGDQPQHF
TRBD1	TRBJ2-7	TRBV7-2	-	TGTGCCAGCAGCTTTATGACAGGGTCCTACGAGCAGTACTTC	CASSFMTGSYEQYF
TRBD2	TRBJ2-2	TRBV6-2/TRBV6-3	few	TGTGCCAGCAGTCGACTAGCGGGGAACACCGGGGAGCTGTTTTTT	CASSRLAGNTGELFF
-	TRBJ2-5	TRBV7-9	-	TGTGCCAGCAGCTTAGTAGGAGGACAGAAAGAGACCCAGTACTTC	CASSLVGGQKETQYF
TRBD1	TRBJ1-2	TRBV7-9	-	TGTGCCAGCAGCTCCCTACAGGGGGTGGATGGCTACACCTTC	CASSSLQGVDGYTF
-	TRBJ2-3	TRBV12-3/TRBV12-4	few	TGTGCCAGCAGTTCAGAGGGAGTCGGCACAGATACGCAGTATTTT	CASSSEGVGTDTQYF
TRBD2	TRBJ2-5	TRBV20-1	few	TGCAGTGCTGGACCCCTGCCGGGACTAGCGGGAGGAGAGACCCAGTACTTC	CSAGPLPGLAGGETQYF
-	TRBJ2-1	TRBV20-1	few	TGCAGTGCCTCCGACCTCAGGGACAATGAGCAGTTCTTC	CSASDLRDNEQFF
-	TRBJ2-1	TRBV4-1	-	TGCGCCAGCAGCCATAACGGACTGAACCCGAGGGAGCAGTTCTTC	CASSHNGLNPREQFF
TRBD2	TRBJ2-1	TRBV7-2	few	TGTGCCAGCAGCCCAACTAGCGGGGGGGGATACAATGAGCAGTTCTTC	CASSPTSGGGYNEQFF
-	TRBJ2-2	TRBV10-3	-	TGTGCCATCAGTCAGGGGGGGCCCGGGGAGCTGTTTTTT	CAISQGGPGELFF
-	TRBJ1-1	TRBV29-1	few	TGCAGCGTGGGGACACGGATGAACACTGAAGCTTTCTTT	CSVGTRMNTEAFF
-	TRBJ1-2	TRBV6-2/TRBV6-3	few	TGTGCCAGCAGTTACAGGGAAGGCTACACCTTC	CASSYREGYTF
TRBD1	TRBJ1-6	TRBV28	-	TGTGCCAGCAGTCCCGCGGGACAGGGTTATAATTCACCCCTCCACTTT	CASSPAGQGYNSPLHF
-	TRBJ2-7	TRBV7-2	few	TGTGCCAGCAGCCGAAGCCTAGGTTACGAGCAGTACTTC	CASSRSLGYEQYF
TRBD1	TRBJ1-2	TRBV19	-	TGTGCCAGTCGGGACAGGGGTACCTATGGCTACACCTTC	CASRDRGTYGYTF
-	TRBJ2-7	TRBV20-1	many	TGCAGTGCAGGCGCCTACGAGCAGTACTTC	CSAGAYEQYF
TRBD2	TRBJ2-1	TRBV10-3	few	TGTGCCATCAGTCCTAGCGGGAGAGACAATGAGCAGTTCTTC	CAISPSGRDNEQFF
-	TRBJ2-1	TRBV6-2/TRBV6-3	once	TGTGCCAGCAGTTCCATGGGGGGCTCCTACAATGAGCAGTTCTTC	CASSSMGGSYNEQFF
-	TRBJ2-5	TRBV5-1	few	TGCGCCAGCAGCTTCGTGGGCAGTGAGACCCAGTACTTC	CASSFVGSETQYF
TRBD2	TRBJ2-5	TRBV12-3/TRBV12-4	few	TGTGCCAGCAGCTACGACGGGAGGGGAGCGACCCAGTACTTC	CASSYDGRGATQYF
TRBD1	TRBJ2-3	TRBV7-3	few	TGTGCCAGCAGCGGGGGACAGGGAGATGCAGATACGCAGTATTTT	CASSGGQGDADTQYF
-	TRBJ2-5	TRBV5-6	many	TGTGCCAGCAGCTTTTGGGAACAAGAGACCCAGTACTTC	CASSFWEQETQYF